Following are 26 T cell receptor beta chains from one sample sequenced in a study of T-cell reconstitution after alpha-beta-depleted transplantation in children. Preparation of the TCRbeta library involved a method that used unique molecular identifiers. MiXCR, run by TCRdb on the PCR reads, gives a single entry per CDR3 protein. Here the sample spans roughly 350,000 distinct CDR3 sequences, over 9% being singletons. Here the sequenced sample was PBMCs from the stem cell graft donor, taken from the stem cell graft. These receptor sequences come from a human donor who donated a stem cell graft to a child with acute lymphoblastic leukemia.

V and J are TRBV5-1 and TRBJ2-1; 14 nucleotides match TRBD2. After removal of 7 bases from V and 14 bases from J, the junction contained 5 bases not matched to a gene. Germline V gene sequence: CDR1 SGHRS, CDR2 YFSETQ. The CDR3 length is 12 residues. Written as DNA, the CDR3 is TGCGCCAGCGTGGGACTAGCGGGAGTGGAGTTCTTC. Protein product: CASVGLAGVEFF. The full variable domain, in which reference TRBV5-1 and TRBJ2-1 provide the parts outside the CDR3, is KAGVTQTPRYLIKTRGQQVTLSCSPISGHRSVSWYQQTPGQGLQFLFEYFSETQRNKGNFPGRFSGRQFSNSRSEMNVSTLELGDSALYLCASVGLAGVEFFGPGTRLTVL.

Only a few counts were recorded for this clonotype. The chain links TRBV7-2 to TRBJ2-1; D ambiguous. CDR3 length: 13 residues. V was trimmed by 5 bases and J by 1 base, leaving 6 bases between them. Germline CDR1 reads SGHTA; CDR2 reads FQGNSA. The CDR3 DNA reads as TGTGCCAGCAGCGGACGGTCCTACAATGAGCAGTTCTTC. Translated: CASSGRSYNEQFF.

This clonotype has at least ten counts. The genes are TRBV10-3 and TRBJ2-2; 7 nucleotides line up with TRBD2. This CDR3 has 15 residues. Germline V gene data show CDR1 as ENHRY and CDR2 as SYGVKD. Trimming removed 7 bases from V and 0 bases from J; junction bases left unmatched: 5. In DNA form, the CDR3 reads TGTGCCATCAAAAGGAGCGGGGCGAACACCGGGGAGCTGTTTTTT. Its translation is CAIKRSGANTGELFF.

There are many counts of this clonotype. The rearrangement uses TRBV4-3 and TRBJ1-5; D is ambiguous. This CDR3 has 14 residues. The ends were cut back, 0 bases at V and 9 bases at J, with 12 bases in the middle. CDR1 and CDR2 (germline): LGHNA, YSLEER. The CDR3 protein is CASSQDSRNGPQHF. The CDR3 coding sequence is TGCGCCAGCAGCCAAGATAGTCGCAATGGGCCCCAGCATTTT.

V is TRBV5-1 and J is TRBJ2-5, with D maybe TRBD1 (5 bases). This CDR3 contains 14 residues. The germline CDR1 and CDR2 sequences are SGHRS and YFSETQ. V lost 9 bases to trimming and J lost 4 bases, with 19 bases between them. This CDR3 reads CATSAWGRPETQYF. The CDR3 DNA reads TGCGCCACCTCAGCTTGGGGCAGACCAGAGACCCAGTACTTC.

This clonotype appeared a few times. The chain has TRBV7-9 and TRBJ2-1; the D gene is possibly TRBD1 (5 bases). Germline lookup yields CDR1 SEHNR and CDR2 FQNEAQ (reference sequence). This CDR3 has 16 residues. V was clipped by 4 bases and J by 3 bases, with 16 bases between them. CDR3 loop: CASSSKQVDLYNEQFF. CDR3 in DNA: TGTGCCAGCAGCTCCAAACAGGTTGATCTCTACAATGAGCAGTTCTTC. The full variable domain, completed using reference TRBV7-9 and TRBJ2-1, is DTGVSQNPRHKITKRGQNVTFRCDPISEHNRLYWYRQTLGQGPEFLTYFQNEAQLEKSRLLSDRFSAERPKGSFSTLEIQRTEQGDSAMYLCASSSKQVDLYNEQFFGPGTRLTVL.

About this clonotype: A much larger clone differs from this one at a single base, so this may be a read error. CDR3 nucleotide sequence: TGCAGTCGAGGGGAAAGGGATAGCAATCAGCCCCAGCATTTT. Protein product: CSRGERDSNQPQHF. This rearrangement joins TRBV29-1 to TRBJ1-5, with TRBD1 as a possible D gene (5 bases). Germline CDR1 reads SQVTM; CDR2 reads ANQGSEA. The CDR3 is 14 amino acids.

The chain uses TRBV12-3 or TRBV12-4 and TRBJ2-1; TRBD1 matches 12 bases. With V trimmed by 5 bases and J by 6 bases, 17 bases remained unmatched. CDR3 length: 19 residues. The CDR3 DNA follows: TGTGCCAGCAGTCCGAGCCCAGCGATCGGGACAGGGGGCGTCAATGAGCAGTTCTTC. Translated, it gives CASSPSPAIGTGGVNEQFF.

V is TRBV11-2 and J is TRBJ2-1, with 11 bases matching TRBD2. Germline loops: CDR1 SGHAT, CDR2 FQNNGV. The CDR3 totals 19 residues. V was pared by 3 bases and J by 0 bases, with 10 bases of the junction left unmatched. CDR3 nucleotides: TGTGCCAGCAGCTTGTCTGGGCTAGCGGGAGGACCCTCCTACAATGAGCAGTTCTTC. It is translated as CASSLSGLAGGPSYNEQFF.

This clonotype was counted many times. V usage is TRBV5-1 and J usage is TRBJ1-2; 10 positions match TRBD1. Germline lookup yields CDR1 SGHRS and CDR2 YFSETQ. This CDR3 region has 15 residues. Trimming removed 4 bases from V and 6 bases from J; junction bases left unmatched: 9. The CDR3 sequence: CASSGLRDRGHGYTF. The CDR3 nucleotides read TGCGCCAGCAGCGGACTCCGGGACAGGGGTCATGGCTACACCTTC.

This clonotype occurred many times. The rearrangement joins TRBV20-1 to TRBJ2-7; D remains unclear. Germline CDR1 DFQATT, CDR2 SNEGSKA (reference sequence). The V gene lost 6 bases and the J gene lost 2 bases, with 5 bases spanning the gap. The CDR3 consists of 10 residues. CDR3 DNA: TGCAGTGCCGGCCCCTACGAGCAGTACTTC. Translation: CSAGPYEQYF.

This clonotype has more than one count but fewer than ten. This chain links TRBV7-3 with TRBJ2-2, with D possibly TRBD2 on 5 matching bases. This CDR3 is 16 amino acids long. Germline CDR1 and CDR2: SGHTA and FQGTGA. V was clipped by 0 bases and J by 7 bases, with 15 bases between them. In DNA form, the CDR3 reads TGTGCCAGCAGCTTAACCTTTCCCGGGGATGACGGGGAGCTGTTTTTT. Translating it yields CASSLTFPGDDGELFF. The entire variable domain, with the rest obtained from reference TRBV7-3 and TRBJ2-2, is as follows: GAGVSQTPSNKVTEKGKYVELRCDPISGHTALYWYRQSLGQGPEFLIYFQGTGAADDSGLPNDRFFAVRPEGSVSTLKIQRTERGDSAVYLCASSLTFPGDDGELFFGEGSRLTVL.

The chain joins TRBV5-1 to TRBJ1-1; the match to TRBD1 covers 9 bases. The CDR3 length is 14 residues. CDR1 SGHRS and CDR2 YFSETQ come from the germline V gene. V lost 5 bases to trimming and J lost 6 bases; unmatched junction nucleotides: 8. CDR3 region: CASSRRTGDAEAFF. The CDR3 nucleotides read TGCGCCAGCAGTCGACGGACAGGGGACGCTGAAGCTTTCTTT.

This clonotype has at least ten counts. The chain combines TRBV5-1 with TRBJ2-1; a weak D match, TRBD2 (5 bases). In germline, CDR1 is SGHRS, CDR2 YFSETQ. The CDR3 is made up of 12 amino acids. V was clipped by 5 bases and J by 8 bases, with 11 bases between them. CDR3 in amino acids: CASSPGYHEQFF. The CDR3 coding sequence is TGCGCCAGCAGTCCGGGATACCATGAGCAGTTCTTC.

This clonotype was seen more than once but under ten times. The genes are TRBV7-3 and TRBJ2-1; D possibly corresponds to TRBD1 (6 bases). This CDR3 is 17 amino acids long. Trimming removed 2 bases from V and 4 bases from J, with 18 bases in between. The germline CDR1 and CDR2 sequences are SGHTA and FQGTGA. The CDR3: CASSLGYRDGNYNEQFF. The CDR3 nucleotides are TGTGCCAGCAGCTTAGGATACAGGGACGGGAATTACAATGAGCAGTTCTTC.

There are a few counts of this clonotype. The rearrangement uses TRBV7-9 and TRBJ2-5, with unresolved D. From germline, CDR1 is SEHNR and CDR2 FQNEAQ (reference sequence). This CDR3 is built from 13 residues. V was pared by 3 bases and J by 4 bases, with 9 bases between. The CDR3 nucleotides read TGTGCCAGCAGCTTGGGGAAGGGAGAGACCCAGTACTTC. Protein sequence: CASSLGKGETQYF.

In this sample, this clonotype turned up many times. The gene calls are TRBV6-1 and TRBJ2-3; D perhaps matches TRBD2 (5 bases). Germline V lookup: CDR1 MNHNS, CDR2 SASEGT. CDR3 length: 15 amino acids. V lost 6 bases, J lost 2 bases, and 15 bases lay in between. The CDR3 DNA is TGTGCCAGCAGCCCCAGCCCCGGACTCACAGATACGCAGTATTTT. Translated: CASSPSPGLTDTQYF.

V and J are TRBV27 and TRBJ1-4, with D maybe TRBD1 (6 bases). The CDR3 is 18 amino acids. Germline lookup yields CDR1 MNHEY and CDR2 SMNVEV (reference sequence). V shed 5 bases and J shed 0 bases, with 19 bases lying between them. CDR3 amino acids: CASSPRGAGDSTNEKLFF. The CDR3, as DNA: TGTGCCAGCAGTCCCCGAGGAGCAGGGGACTCAACTAATGAAAAACTGTTTTTT.

The sample holds many counts of this clonotype. V is TRBV5-1 and J is TRBJ1-1; tentative D call: TRBD1 (6 bases). Trimming removed 0 bases from V and 0 bases from J, with 12 bases in between. Germline lookup yields CDR1 SGHRS and CDR2 YFSETQ. This CDR3 comprises 16 residues. CDR3 loop: CASSLGLGQLNTEAFF. The CDR3 DNA reads TGCGCCAGCAGCTTGGGCCTGGGACAACTGAACACTGAAGCTTTCTTT.

This rearrangement joins TRBV6-2 or TRBV6-3 to TRBJ2-6, with D perhaps matching TRBD2 (6 bases). This CDR3 has 18 residues. Germline CDR1 reads MNHEY; CDR2 reads SVGEGT. V was clipped by 7 bases and J by 0 bases, with 19 bases between them. CDR3: CASTHLRDGSSGANVLTF. CDR3 nucleotides: TGTGCCAGCACACACCTCAGGGACGGGAGCTCTGGGGCCAACGTCCTGACTTTC.

This chain connects TRBV5-1 to TRBJ1-2; 8 nucleotides line up with TRBD1. CDR3 size: 14 residues. Germline-derived CDR1 and CDR2 are SGHRS and YFSETQ. V was pared by 7 bases and J by 4 bases, with 9 bases of the junction left unmatched. CDR3 in DNA: TGCGCCAGCGGCAATGGGACAGGAAGCTATGGCTACACCTTC. Its translation: CASGNGTGSYGYTF.

This clonotype came up a few times. V is TRBV24-1 and J is TRBJ2-3; 13 bases agree with TRBD2. Germline V gene lookup returns CDR1 KGHDR and CDR2 SFDVKD. Trimming cost V 3 bases and J 8 bases; bases outside gene matches: 7. The CDR3 runs 16 residues. CDR3: CATSDPTSGRLRTQYF. Here the CDR3 DNA reads TGTGCCACCAGTGATCCGACTAGCGGGAGGCTGCGTACGCAGTATTTT.

CDR3 sequence (DNA): TGTGCCAGCAAGGGACTAGCGGGATTTAAAGAAGACGAGCAGTACTTC. Encoded protein: CASKGLAGFKEDEQYF. This chain uses TRBV7-9 with TRBJ2-7; 13 positions agree with TRBD2. Trimming at V came to 7 bases and at J to 5 bases, leaving 11 bases not matched to a gene. The germline CDR1 and CDR2 sequences are SEHNR and FQNEAQ (reference sequence). CDR3 size: 16 residues.

This clonotype has more than one count but fewer than ten. The chain is built from TRBV20-1 and TRBJ1-5; D gene unclear. CDR1 and CDR2 (germline): DFQATT, SNEGSKA (reference sequence). V gave up 6 bases and J gave up 3 bases, with 12 bases separating them. This CDR3 comprises 13 residues. The CDR3 loop reads CSATEVVNQPQHF. In nucleotides, the CDR3 is TGCAGTGCCACTGAGGTGGTCAATCAGCCCCAGCATTTT.

The table lists this clonotype with a few counts. The chain couples TRBV7-2 to TRBJ1-1, with TRBD1 as a possible D gene (6 bases). This CDR3 contains 13 residues. Trimming took 5 bases from V and 8 from J, leaving 15 bases between them. Germline lookup yields CDR1 SGHTA and CDR2 FQGNSA. CDR3: CASSPGGGGEAFF. CDR3 bases: TGTGCCAGCAGCCCCGGGGGAGGGGGAGAAGCTTTCTTT.

This clonotype was recorded a few times. This chain joins TRBV24-1 and TRBJ2-1; TRBD2 matches 12 bases. V lost 4 bases and J lost 8; bases outside the gene matches: 11. The CDR3 is made up of 17 amino acids. The germline V gene encodes CDR1 KGHDR and CDR2 SFDVKD. CDR3: CATSDSGTSGFGYEQFF. The CDR3 coding sequence is TGTGCCACCAGTGACTCAGGGACTAGCGGGTTTGGGTATGAGCAGTTCTTC.